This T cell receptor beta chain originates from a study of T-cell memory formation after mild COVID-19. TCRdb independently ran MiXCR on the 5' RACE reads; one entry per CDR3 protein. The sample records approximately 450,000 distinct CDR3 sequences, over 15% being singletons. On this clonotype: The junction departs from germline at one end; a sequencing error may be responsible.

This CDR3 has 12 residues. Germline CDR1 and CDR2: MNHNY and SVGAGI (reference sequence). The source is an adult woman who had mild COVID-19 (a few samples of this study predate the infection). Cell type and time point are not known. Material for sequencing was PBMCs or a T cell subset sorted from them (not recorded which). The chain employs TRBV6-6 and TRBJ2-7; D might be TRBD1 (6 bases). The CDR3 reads CASSYSEGHEAF. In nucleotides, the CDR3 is TGTGCCAGCAGTTACTCAGAGGGACACGAAGCTTTC.